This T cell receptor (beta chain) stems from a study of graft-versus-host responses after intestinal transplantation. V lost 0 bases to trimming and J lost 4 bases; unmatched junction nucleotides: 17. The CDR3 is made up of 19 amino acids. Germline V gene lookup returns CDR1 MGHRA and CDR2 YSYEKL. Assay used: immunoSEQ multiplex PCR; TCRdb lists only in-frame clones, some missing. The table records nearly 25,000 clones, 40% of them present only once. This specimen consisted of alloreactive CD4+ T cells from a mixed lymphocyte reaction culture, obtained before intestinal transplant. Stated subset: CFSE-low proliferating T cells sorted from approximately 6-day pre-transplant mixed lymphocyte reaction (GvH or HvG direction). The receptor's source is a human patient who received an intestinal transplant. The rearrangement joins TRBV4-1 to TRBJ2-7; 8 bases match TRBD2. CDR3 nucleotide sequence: TGCGCCAGCAGCCAAGATCCCCAGCCTATCGGGGTAGCGGGGTACGAGCAGTACTTC. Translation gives CASSQDPQPIGVAGYEQYF.